This T cell receptor (beta chain) was recorded in a study of OX40 agonist ivuxolimab in advanced cancers. As for the study in general: Ivuxolimab, an agonist antibody against OX40 (CD134), was given to patients.

As for this clone: Antigen specificity is unknown.

Profiled with immunoSEQ multiplex PCR; TCRdb holds only in-frame clones, not every one. The data show 65,000 to 95,000 clones, 94% seen once. Study outcomes and limitations: Among the lowest levels of clonal expansion were found in partial responders at 0.1-3.0 mg/kg. Clonal expansion by week 6 occurred in CD4+ and CD8+ blood T cells (at 0.1 to 3.0 mg/kg). Average numbers of expanded clones were greater in CD8+ T cells than in CD4+.

CDR3 length: 15 residues. Germline values: CDR1 SGDLS, CDR2 YYNGEE. The V and J ends lost 4 bases and 0 bases respectively, with 14 bases between them. The clonotype comes from an adult with an advanced solid tumor such as melanoma, head and neck, liver or kidney cancer. Sequenced material: CD4+ or CD8+ T cells sorted from blood, taken in a trial of the OX40 agonist ivuxolimab. This chain links TRBV9 with TRBJ2-7, with D perhaps TRBD2 (5 bases). The chain's CDR3 is CASSPTDSRSYEQYF. CDR3 sequence (DNA): TGTGCCAGCAGCCCCACGGACTCCCGCTCCTACGAGCAGTACTTC.